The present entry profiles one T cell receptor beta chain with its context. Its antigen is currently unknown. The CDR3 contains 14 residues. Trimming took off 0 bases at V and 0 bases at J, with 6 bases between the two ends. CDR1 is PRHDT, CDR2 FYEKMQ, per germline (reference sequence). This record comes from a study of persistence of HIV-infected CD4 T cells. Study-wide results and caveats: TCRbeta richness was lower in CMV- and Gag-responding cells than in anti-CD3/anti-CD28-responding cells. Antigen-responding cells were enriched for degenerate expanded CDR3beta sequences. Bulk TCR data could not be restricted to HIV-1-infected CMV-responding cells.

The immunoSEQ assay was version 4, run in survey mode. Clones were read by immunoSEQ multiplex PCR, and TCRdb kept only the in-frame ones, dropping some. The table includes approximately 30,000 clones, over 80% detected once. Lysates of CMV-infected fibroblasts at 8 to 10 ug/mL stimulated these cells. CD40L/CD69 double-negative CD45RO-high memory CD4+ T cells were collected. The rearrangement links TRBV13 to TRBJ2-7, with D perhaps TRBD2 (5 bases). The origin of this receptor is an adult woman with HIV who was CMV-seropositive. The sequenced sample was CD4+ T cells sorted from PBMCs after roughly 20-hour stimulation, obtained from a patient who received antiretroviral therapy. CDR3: CASSLGGVSYEQYF. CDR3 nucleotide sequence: TGTGCCAGCAGCTTAGGGGGAGTCTCCTACGAGCAGTACTTC.